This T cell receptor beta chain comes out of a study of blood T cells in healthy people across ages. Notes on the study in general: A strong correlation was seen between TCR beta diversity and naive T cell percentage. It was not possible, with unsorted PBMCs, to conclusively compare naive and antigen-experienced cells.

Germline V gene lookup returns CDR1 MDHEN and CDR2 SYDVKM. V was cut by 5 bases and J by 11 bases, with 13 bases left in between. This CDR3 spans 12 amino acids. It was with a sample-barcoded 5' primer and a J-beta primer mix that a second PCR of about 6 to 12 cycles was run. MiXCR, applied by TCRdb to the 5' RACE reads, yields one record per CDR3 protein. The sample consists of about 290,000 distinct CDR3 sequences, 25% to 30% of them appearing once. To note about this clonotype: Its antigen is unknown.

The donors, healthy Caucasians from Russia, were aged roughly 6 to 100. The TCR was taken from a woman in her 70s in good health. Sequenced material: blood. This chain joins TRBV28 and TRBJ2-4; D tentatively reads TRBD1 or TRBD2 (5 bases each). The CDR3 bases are TGTGCCAGCAGTCGCAGGGACGACGTTCAGTACTTC. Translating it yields CASSRRDDVQYF.